The rows below give T cell receptor beta chains drawn from one sample of a study of cytomegalovirus exposure and HLA in healthy donors. Some clones are missing from TCRdb's copy, which holds only in-frame ones; the method was immunoSEQ multiplex PCR. This sample carries around 70,000 clones, approximately 93% of them seen once, and the ten largest clones take about 1.6%. Material for sequencing was PBMCs. Source of these receptors: a man between 18 and 29 years old in good health and CMV-seropositive. Both conserved end residues are trimmed from each CDR3.

CDR3aa | j_gene | v_gene
ASSQGGLAGGNEQF | TRBJ2-1 | TRBV5-1
ATYRGNEQF | TRBJ2-1 | TRBV5-4
ASSLFGTTTNEKLF | TRBJ1-4 | TRBV5-8
ASSQSGYEQY | TRBJ2-7 | TRBV4-1
ASSTSQAGTQY | TRBJ2-3 | TRBV6-5
ATSRGGKRNQETQY | TRBJ2-5 | TRBV15
ASSNIAGDEQY | TRBJ2-7 | TRBV19
AWSPHPGGEAEAF | TRBJ1-1 | TRBV30
ASSQRDQETQY | TRBJ2-5 | TRBV23-1
ASSRRGGNEQF | TRBJ2-1 | TRBV11-3
ASSRVSGTSGRNEQF | TRBJ2-1 | TRBV4-1
ASSEQEWSEQY | TRBJ2-7 | TRBV25-1
ASSEQYGGYNEQF | TRBJ2-1 | TRBV6-1
ASSFLSGLPYNEQF | TRBJ2-1 | TRBV27
ASSTTGEGFYGYT | TRBJ1-2 | TRBV18
ASSQGTSGSNEQF | TRBJ2-1 | TRBV4-2
ASSEGLAGRLSEQF | TRBJ2-1 | TRBV2
ASSRGTGAYEQY | TRBJ2-7 | TRBV5-8
ASGRLAANTGELF | TRBJ2-2 | TRBV6-1
ASSSGGAEGNTIY | TRBJ1-3 | TRBV6-6
ASSPRGGGQETQY | TRBJ2-5 | TRBV9
ASSLVAQGIYEQY | TRBJ2-7 | TRBV5-4
ASSPIDRFTGELF | TRBJ2-2 | TRBV9
ASSRTIETQY | TRBJ2-5 | TRBV7-2
ASSPLTGQGEKLF | TRBJ1-4 | TRBV5-1
SARQNYEQY | TRBJ2-7 | TRBV20-1
SGHGGGQGSEKLF | TRBJ1-4 | TRBV29-1
ASSWGQVGNQPQH | TRBJ1-5 | TRBV7-9
ASSYGLAGAWSDNEQF | TRBJ2-1 | TRBV19
ASSLSPGEEQY | TRBJ2-7 | TRBV27
ASSRRLGLNTEAF | TRBJ1-1 | TRBV28